Described below is a single T cell receptor beta chain sequence and its context. Profiled with immunoSEQ multiplex PCR; TCRdb holds only in-frame clones, not every one. The sample lists 400,000 or so clones, around nine tenths seen once, with about 0.91% in the top ten. This record comes from a study of blood T cell repertoires in COVID-19. Germline CDR1 MNHEY, CDR2 SMNVEV (reference sequence). V gave up 7 bases and J gave up 0 bases, with 7 bases separating them. This CDR3 has 13 amino acids. The sequenced sample consisted of peripheral blood. The clonotype comes from a young man with COVID-19, enrolled during active disease. The V and J genes are TRBV27 and TRBJ1-3, with D uncertain. CDR3: CASISGSGNTIYF. The DNA of the CDR3 is TGTGCCAGCATCTCGGGCTCTGGAAACACCATATATTTT.